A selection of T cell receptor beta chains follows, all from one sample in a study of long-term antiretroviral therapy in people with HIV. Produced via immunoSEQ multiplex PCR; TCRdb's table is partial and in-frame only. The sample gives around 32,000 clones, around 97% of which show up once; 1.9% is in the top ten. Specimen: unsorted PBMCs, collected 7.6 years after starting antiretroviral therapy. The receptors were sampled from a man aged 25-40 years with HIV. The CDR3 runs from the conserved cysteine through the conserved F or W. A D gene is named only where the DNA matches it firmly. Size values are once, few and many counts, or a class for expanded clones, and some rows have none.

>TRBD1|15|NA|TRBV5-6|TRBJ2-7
CASSLGDRVRYEQYF
TGTGCCAGCAGCCTAGGGGACAGGGTTCGGTACGAGCAGTACTTC
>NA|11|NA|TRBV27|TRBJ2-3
CASRITDTQYF
TGTGCCAGCAGGATCACAGATACGCAGTATTTT
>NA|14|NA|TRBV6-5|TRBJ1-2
CASSYIRAGDGYTF
TGTGCCAGCAGTTATATAAGGGCAGGGGATGGCTACACCTTC
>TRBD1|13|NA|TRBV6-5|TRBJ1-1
CASSQGGNTEAFF
TGTGCCAGCAGTCAGGGGGGGAACACTGAAGCTTTCTTT
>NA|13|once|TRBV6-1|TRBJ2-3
CASSEPNTDTQYF
TGTGCCAGCAGTGAACCCAACACAGATACGCAGTATTTT
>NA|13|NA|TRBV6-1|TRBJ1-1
CASSDIRNTEAFF
TGTGCCAGCAGTGATATCAGGAACACTGAAGCTTTCTTT
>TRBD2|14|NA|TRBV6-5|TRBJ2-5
CASSYGPGGETQYF
TGTGCCAGCAGTTATGGTCCGGGAGGGGAGACCCAGTACTTC
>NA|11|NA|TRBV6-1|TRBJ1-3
CASTSSTPIYF
TGTGCCAGCACTTCCTCGACCCCCATATATTTT
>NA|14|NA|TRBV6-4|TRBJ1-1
CASSDSTENTEAFF
TGTGCCAGCAGTGACTCTACAGAGAACACTGAAGCTTTCTTT
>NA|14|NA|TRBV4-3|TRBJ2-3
CASSQEHRTDTQYF
TGCGCCAGCAGCCAAGAACATCGTACAGATACGCAGTATTTT
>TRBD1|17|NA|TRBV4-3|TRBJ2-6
CASSQAAQGFGANVLTF
TGCGCCAGCAGCCAAGCTGCACAGGGGTTTGGGGCCAACGTCCTGACTTTC
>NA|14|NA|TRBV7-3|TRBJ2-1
CASSLIGGGSEQFF
TGTGCCAGCAGCTTAATAGGAGGAGGCAGTGAGCAGTTCTTC
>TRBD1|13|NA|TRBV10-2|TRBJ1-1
CASCWTGGDEAFF
TGCGCCAGCTGTTGGACAGGGGGCGATGAAGCTTTCTTT
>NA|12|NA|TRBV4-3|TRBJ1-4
CASSRDAYRLFF
TGCGCCAGCAGCAGGGACGCTTATCGACTGTTTTTT
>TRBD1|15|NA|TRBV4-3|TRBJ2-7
CASSQDIGTVYEQYF
TGCGCCAGCAGCCAAGACATCGGGACAGTCTACGAGCAGTACTTC
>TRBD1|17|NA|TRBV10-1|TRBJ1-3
CASRRQRQGLSGNTIYF
TGCGCCAGCAGAAGACAACGACAGGGACTTTCTGGAAACACCATATATTTT
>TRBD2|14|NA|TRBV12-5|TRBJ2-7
CASGSSGIVTEQYF
TGTGCTAGTGGATCTAGCGGGATTGTTACCGAGCAGTACTTC
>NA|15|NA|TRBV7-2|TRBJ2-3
CASSFGTFVEDTQYF
TGTGCCAGCAGCTTCGGGACATTCGTTGAGGATACGCAGTATTTT
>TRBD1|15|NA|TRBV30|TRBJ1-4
CAWSTPTGINEKLFF
TGTGCCTGGAGTACCCCGACAGGGATCAATGAAAAACTGTTTTTT
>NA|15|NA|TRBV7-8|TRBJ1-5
CASSLDGGAEQPQHF
TGTGCCAGCAGCTTAGATGGCGGGGCAGAACAGCCCCAGCATTTT
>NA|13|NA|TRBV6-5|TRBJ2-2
CASSTGLAGELFF
TGTGCCAGCAGTACAGGGTTGGCCGGGGAGCTGTTTTTT
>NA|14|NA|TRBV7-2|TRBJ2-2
CASSPRGNTGELFF
TGTGCCAGCAGCCCCCGGGGAAACACCGGGGAGCTGTTTTTT
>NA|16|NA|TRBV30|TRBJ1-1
CAWGASGRLWGAEAFF
TGTGCCTGGGGAGCTAGCGGGAGGTTATGGGGCGCTGAAGCTTTCTTT
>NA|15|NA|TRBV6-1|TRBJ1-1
CASSVSRVLGTEAFF
TGTGCCAGCAGTGTGTCCAGGGTGTTGGGCACTGAAGCTTTCTTT
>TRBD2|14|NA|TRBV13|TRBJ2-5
CASSYGGVAETQYF
TGTGCCAGCAGTTACGGGGGGGTGGCAGAGACCCAGTACTTC
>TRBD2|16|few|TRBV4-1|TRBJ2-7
CASSQIPSGGGYEQYF
TGCGCCAGCAGCCAAATCCCCTCGGGGGGAGGCTACGAGCAGTACTTC
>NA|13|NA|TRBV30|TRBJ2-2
CAWSVLRGRELFF
TGTGCCTGGAGTGTACTCAGGGGCCGGGAGCTGTTTTTT
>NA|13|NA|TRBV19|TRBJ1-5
CASSNDRSQPQHF
TGTGCCAGTAGTAATGACAGGTCACAGCCCCAGCATTTT
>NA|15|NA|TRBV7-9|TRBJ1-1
CASSPSKGQNTEAFF
TGTGCCAGCAGCCCCTCGAAGGGACAGAACACTGAAGCTTTCTTT
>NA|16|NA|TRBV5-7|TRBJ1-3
CASSLVKPNSGNTIYF
TGTGCCAGCAGCTTGGTGAAGCCGAACTCTGGAAACACCATATATTTT
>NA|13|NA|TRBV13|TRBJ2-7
CACRGGAMGEQYF
TGTGCCTGCCGCGGCGGGGCGATGGGCGAGCAGTACTTC